This T cell receptor (beta chain) was recorded in a study of blood T cell repertoires in COVID-19. About the research overall: The origin of the acute and convalescent COVID-19 samples was the United States, Italy and Spain.

The CDR3 sequence is 16 residues long. V was cut by 2 bases and J by 2 bases, with 13 bases left in between. CDR1 is SGHVS and CDR2 is FQNEAQ in the germline V gene. This table comes from immunoSEQ multiplex PCR, and its TCRdb copy is limited to in-frame clones, with some not included. The table has tens of thousands of clones, roughly 80% seen once. The chain employs TRBV7-8 and TRBJ1-5; possible D gene TRBD1, 5 bases. The sample taken for sequencing was peripheral blood. This TCR came from a man aged 70-80 years with acute or convalescent COVID-19. CDR3 DNA: TGTGCCAGCAGCTTAAAGGAGAAACAGGGCAATCAGCCCCAGCATTTT. Protein sequence: CASSLKEKQGNQPQHF.